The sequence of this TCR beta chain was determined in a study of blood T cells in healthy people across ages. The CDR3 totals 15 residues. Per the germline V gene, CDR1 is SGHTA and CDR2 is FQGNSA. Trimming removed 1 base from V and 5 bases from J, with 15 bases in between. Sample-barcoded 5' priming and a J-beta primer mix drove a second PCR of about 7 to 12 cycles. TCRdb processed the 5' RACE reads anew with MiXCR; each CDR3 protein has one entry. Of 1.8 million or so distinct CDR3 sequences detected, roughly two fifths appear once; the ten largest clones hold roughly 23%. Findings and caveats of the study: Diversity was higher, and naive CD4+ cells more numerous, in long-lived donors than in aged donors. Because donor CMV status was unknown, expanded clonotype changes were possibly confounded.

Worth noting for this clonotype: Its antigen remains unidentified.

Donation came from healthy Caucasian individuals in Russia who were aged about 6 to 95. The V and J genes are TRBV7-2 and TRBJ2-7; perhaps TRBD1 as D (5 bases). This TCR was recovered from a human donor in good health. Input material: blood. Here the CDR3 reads CASSLGGKTGDEQYF. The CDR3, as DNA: TGTGCCAGCAGCTTAGGGGGCAAGACTGGGGACGAGCAGTACTTC. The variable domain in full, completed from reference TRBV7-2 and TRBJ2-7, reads GAGVSQSPSNKVTEKGKDVELRCDPISGHTALYWYRQSLGQGLEFLIYFQGNSAPDKSGLPSDRFSAERTGGSVSTLTIQRTQQEDSAVYLCASSLGGKTGDEQYFGPGTRLTVT.